The rows below give T cell receptor beta chains drawn from one sample of a study of regulatory T cells in long-lasting Graves disease. TCRdb analysed the multiplex PCR reads with MiXCR anew, one entry per CDR3 protein. The data show fewer than 450,000 distinct CDR3 sequences, 20% to 25% seen once. The source material was peripheral blood mononuclear cells (PBMCs), sampled when the disease was refractory, from a patient treated with antithyroid drugs. These receptors all come from a female donor with Graves disease. Both conserved end residues are part of each CDR3. Each record gives: J gene, clone size, D gene, V gene, CDR3 DNA, CDR3 protein. D genes are given only for firm matches. Clone sizes are given selectively: once, few, many, or a class where the clone is expanded.

j_gene: TRBJ2-1
abundance: -
d_gene: -
v_gene: TRBV15
CDR3nt: TGTGCCACCAGCAGAGATCAATCACGGCGGCCAGGCTCCTACAATGAGCAGTTCTTC
CDR3aa: CATSRDQSRRPGSYNEQFF

j_gene: TRBJ2-5
abundance: many
d_gene: TRBD2
v_gene: TRBV11-1
CDR3nt: TGTGCCAGCAGCTCCCTTAGCGGGAGGGGCGAGACCCAGTACTTC
CDR3aa: CASSSLSGRGETQYF

j_gene: TRBJ2-7
abundance: many
d_gene: TRBD1
v_gene: TRBV6-2/TRBV6-3
CDR3nt: TGTGCCAGCAGTTACCCCCTGGACAGGGATGAGTGGTACTTC
CDR3aa: CASSYPLDRDEWYF

j_gene: TRBJ1-5
abundance: -
d_gene: -
v_gene: TRBV20-1
CDR3nt: TGCAGTGCTAGAGTATTAAGCGACAATCAGCCCCAGCATTTT
CDR3aa: CSARVLSDNQPQHF

j_gene: TRBJ1-5
abundance: many
d_gene: -
v_gene: TRBV20-1
CDR3nt: TGCAGTGCTAGGACCTTGGCGTACAATCAGCCCCAGCATTTT
CDR3aa: CSARTLAYNQPQHF

j_gene: TRBJ2-5
abundance: many
d_gene: -
v_gene: TRBV11-1
CDR3nt: TGTGCCAGCAGCTTAGCGGGATCCCAAGAGACCCAGTACTTC
CDR3aa: CASSLAGSQETQYF

j_gene: TRBJ1-1
abundance: few
d_gene: -
v_gene: TRBV7-2
CDR3nt: TGTGCCAGCAGCTTAGAAGCAGGGCTCACTGAAGCTTTCTTT
CDR3aa: CASSLEAGLTEAFF

j_gene: TRBJ2-4
abundance: -
d_gene: -
v_gene: TRBV20-1
CDR3nt: TGCAGTGCTAGCCGGGACACCTTAGCCAAAAACATTCAGTACTTC
CDR3aa: CSASRDTLAKNIQYF

j_gene: TRBJ2-1
abundance: -
d_gene: -
v_gene: TRBV29-1
CDR3nt: TGCAGCGTGCCTGGGAGGAGGGCCCCCTACAATGAGCAGTTCTTC
CDR3aa: CSVPGRRAPYNEQFF

j_gene: TRBJ1-5
abundance: -
d_gene: TRBD1
v_gene: TRBV2
CDR3nt: TGTGCCAGCAGGGGGGACAGGGTTCATCAGCCCCAGCATTTT
CDR3aa: CASRGDRVHQPQHF

j_gene: TRBJ1-2
abundance: -
d_gene: -
v_gene: TRBV7-9
CDR3nt: TGTGCCAGCAGCGCTAACGAAAGGGGGGCTGGCTACACCTTC
CDR3aa: CASSANERGAGYTF

j_gene: TRBJ2-5
abundance: many
d_gene: TRBD2
v_gene: TRBV12-3/TRBV12-4
CDR3nt: TGTGCCAGCACTCACAGGACTAGCGGGAGTAATTTTGGTGAGACCCAGTACTTC
CDR3aa: CASTHRTSGSNFGETQYF

j_gene: TRBJ2-4
abundance: many
d_gene: -
v_gene: TRBV6-1
CDR3nt: TGTGCCAGCAGCCAAACCAGGATAGCCAAAAACATTCAGTACTTC
CDR3aa: CASSQTRIAKNIQYF

j_gene: TRBJ2-6
abundance: -
d_gene: -
v_gene: TRBV12-3/TRBV12-4
CDR3nt: TGTGCCAGCAGTTTAGCGTCAGGGCTATCGGGGGCCAACGTCCTGACTTTC
CDR3aa: CASSLASGLSGANVLTF

j_gene: TRBJ2-7
abundance: many
d_gene: -
v_gene: TRBV3-1
CDR3nt: TGTGCCAGCAGCCAAGGCCTAGCTGACTACGAGCAGTACTTC
CDR3aa: CASSQGLADYEQYF

j_gene: TRBJ2-2
abundance: few
d_gene: -
v_gene: TRBV6-2/TRBV6-3
CDR3nt: TGTGCCAGCAGTTCGGGCGGCGACACCGGGGAGCTGTTTTTT
CDR3aa: CASSSGGDTGELFF

j_gene: TRBJ1-5
abundance: many
d_gene: -
v_gene: TRBV27
CDR3nt: TGTGCCAGCAGTTTAGTAGGGGGAGTTGGGCAGCCCCAGCATTTT
CDR3aa: CASSLVGGVGQPQHF

j_gene: TRBJ1-2
abundance: -
d_gene: TRBD1
v_gene: TRBV12-3/TRBV12-4
CDR3nt: TGTACCAGCAGCCCGACAGGGGGCAGTGGCTACACCTTC
CDR3aa: CTSSPTGGSGYTF

j_gene: TRBJ1-2
abundance: -
d_gene: TRBD1
v_gene: TRBV25-1
CDR3nt: TGTGCCAGCAGTGAATGGGGACAGGGTAACTATGGCTACACCTTC
CDR3aa: CASSEWGQGNYGYTF

j_gene: TRBJ2-7
abundance: -
d_gene: -
v_gene: TRBV18
CDR3nt: TGTGCCAGCTCACCACGTAGTGAGGGACGTCGCTACGAGCAGTACTTC
CDR3aa: CASSPRSEGRRYEQYF

j_gene: TRBJ2-7
abundance: many
d_gene: -
v_gene: TRBV2
CDR3nt: TGTGCCAGCAGCTATCGGGACACTTCCTACGAGCAGTACTTC
CDR3aa: CASSYRDTSYEQYF

j_gene: TRBJ2-2
abundance: few
d_gene: TRBD2
v_gene: TRBV6-1
CDR3nt: TGTGCCAGCAGATCCCCGGGACTAGCGGGAGGAACCATCAACACCGGGGAGCTGTTTTTT
CDR3aa: CASRSPGLAGGTINTGELFF

j_gene: TRBJ1-5
abundance: many
d_gene: -
v_gene: TRBV6-1
CDR3nt: TGTGCCAGCAGTAAAACAAGGGGAGGCAATCAGCCCCAGCATTTT
CDR3aa: CASSKTRGGNQPQHF

j_gene: TRBJ2-5
abundance: -
d_gene: TRBD2
v_gene: TRBV19
CDR3nt: TGTGCCAGTAGTGAACTTTCCAGCGGGAGAAGGATAGAGACCCAGTACTTC
CDR3aa: CASSELSSGRRIETQYF

j_gene: TRBJ2-1
abundance: few
d_gene: TRBD1
v_gene: TRBV28
CDR3nt: TGTGCCAGCAGTTTCGGGACAGGCAGTGAGCAGTTCTTC
CDR3aa: CASSFGTGSEQFF

j_gene: TRBJ2-7
abundance: -
d_gene: TRBD1
v_gene: TRBV19
CDR3nt: TGTGCCAGTAGTATAGAGCCAGGGGGCATCTACGAGCAGTACTTC
CDR3aa: CASSIEPGGIYEQYF

j_gene: TRBJ2-3
abundance: -
d_gene: -
v_gene: TRBV28
CDR3nt: TGTGCCAGCAGTCTCCCCTCAGATACGCAGTATTTT
CDR3aa: CASSLPSDTQYF

j_gene: TRBJ1-2
abundance: few
d_gene: -
v_gene: TRBV5-4
CDR3nt: TGTGCCAGCAGCTTGGGAAGGGTAAGCGACGGCTACACCTTC
CDR3aa: CASSLGRVSDGYTF

j_gene: TRBJ2-7
abundance: many
d_gene: TRBD1
v_gene: TRBV6-1
CDR3nt: TGTGCCAGCAGTGATTCTCTCAGGGGGTGGTCCTACGAGCAGTACTTC
CDR3aa: CASSDSLRGWSYEQYF

j_gene: TRBJ2-2
abundance: -
d_gene: -
v_gene: TRBV7-9
CDR3nt: TGTGCCAGCAGTCCCTTCCCCCGGGGGAACACCGGGGAGCTGTTTTTT
CDR3aa: CASSPFPRGNTGELFF

j_gene: TRBJ1-1
abundance: -
d_gene: -
v_gene: TRBV19
CDR3nt: TGTGCCAGTAGTATAGCAAGGGTAGGCGGGACTGAAGCTTTCTTT
CDR3aa: CASSIARVGGTEAFF

j_gene: TRBJ1-1
abundance: -
d_gene: TRBD1
v_gene: TRBV19
CDR3nt: TGTGCCAGTAGTACCACAGGGGCGGTGGCTTTCTTT
CDR3aa: CASSTTGAVAFF

j_gene: TRBJ2-5
abundance: few
d_gene: -
v_gene: TRBV6-9
CDR3nt: TGTGCCAGCAGTTCACCCAACCAGGGTCAAGAGACCCAGTACTTC
CDR3aa: CASSSPNQGQETQYF

j_gene: TRBJ2-4
abundance: -
d_gene: -
v_gene: TRBV4-1
CDR3nt: TGCGCCAGCAGCCAATACACTCTAGGGAACATTCAGTACTTC
CDR3aa: CASSQYTLGNIQYF

j_gene: TRBJ1-2
abundance: many
d_gene: -
v_gene: TRBV12-3/TRBV12-4
CDR3nt: TGTGCCAGCAGGTTCAGTATGTCGTTGAGTGGCTATGGCTACACCTTC
CDR3aa: CASRFSMSLSGYGYTF

j_gene: TRBJ2-2
abundance: few
d_gene: -
v_gene: TRBV24-1
CDR3nt: TGTGCCACCAGTGAAAGCCAAATGAACACCGGGGAGCTGTTTTTT
CDR3aa: CATSESQMNTGELFF

j_gene: TRBJ2-7
abundance: few
d_gene: TRBD2
v_gene: TRBV12-3/TRBV12-4
CDR3nt: TGTGCCAGCAGGTTAGCGGGAGAATACTACGAGCAGTACTTC
CDR3aa: CASRLAGEYYEQYF

j_gene: TRBJ2-7
abundance: -
d_gene: TRBD1
v_gene: TRBV5-8
CDR3nt: TGTGCCAGCAGCTTTCCGGGACAGGGTCCCTACGAGCAGTACTTC
CDR3aa: CASSFPGQGPYEQYF

j_gene: TRBJ1-5
abundance: few
d_gene: -
v_gene: TRBV20-1
CDR3nt: TGCAGTGCTAGAGATCTAGCGACAGGAGACCAGCCCCAGCATTTT
CDR3aa: CSARDLATGDQPQHF

j_gene: TRBJ2-7
abundance: many
d_gene: TRBD2
v_gene: TRBV3-1
CDR3nt: TGTGCCAGCAGCGAGAGCGGGAGGCCCTACGAGCAGTACTTC
CDR3aa: CASSESGRPYEQYF

j_gene: TRBJ2-2
abundance: -
d_gene: -
v_gene: TRBV14
CDR3nt: TGTGCCAGCAGCCTTCTAGGTCGGGCGGACACCGGGGAGCTGTTTTTT
CDR3aa: CASSLLGRADTGELFF

j_gene: TRBJ2-3
abundance: -
d_gene: TRBD1
v_gene: TRBV5-1
CDR3nt: TGCGCCAGCAGCTTGTCGGGACAGGCACCAGATACGCAGTATTTT
CDR3aa: CASSLSGQAPDTQYF

j_gene: TRBJ2-2
abundance: many
d_gene: -
v_gene: TRBV2
CDR3nt: TGTGCCAGCCACACAGGGAGAGGTCCCGGGGAGCTGTTTTTT
CDR3aa: CASHTGRGPGELFF

j_gene: TRBJ2-7
abundance: few
d_gene: -
v_gene: TRBV28
CDR3nt: TGTGCCAGCAGTGTACGACTAAAGCAGTACTTC
CDR3aa: CASSVRLKQYF

j_gene: TRBJ2-1
abundance: -
d_gene: -
v_gene: TRBV6-1
CDR3nt: TGTGCCAGCAGTGAGTTGTATGAGCAGTTCTTC
CDR3aa: CASSELYEQFF

j_gene: TRBJ1-3
abundance: -
d_gene: -
v_gene: TRBV2
CDR3nt: TGTGCCAGCATCGGGGTCGGAAACACCATATATTTT
CDR3aa: CASIGVGNTIYF

j_gene: TRBJ1-4
abundance: many
d_gene: -
v_gene: TRBV7-6
CDR3nt: TGTGCCAGCAGCTTAGCGGACAGCGATGAAAAACTGTTTTTT
CDR3aa: CASSLADSDEKLFF

j_gene: TRBJ1-5
abundance: many
d_gene: -
v_gene: TRBV2
CDR3nt: TGTGCCAGCAGTGAAGGGACGAGCAATCAGCCCCAGCATTTT
CDR3aa: CASSEGTSNQPQHF

j_gene: TRBJ1-1
abundance: -
d_gene: TRBD1
v_gene: TRBV19
CDR3nt: TGTGCCAGCCCAGAGACAGGGGAGACTAAGGGCACTGAAGCTTTCTTT
CDR3aa: CASPETGETKGTEAFF